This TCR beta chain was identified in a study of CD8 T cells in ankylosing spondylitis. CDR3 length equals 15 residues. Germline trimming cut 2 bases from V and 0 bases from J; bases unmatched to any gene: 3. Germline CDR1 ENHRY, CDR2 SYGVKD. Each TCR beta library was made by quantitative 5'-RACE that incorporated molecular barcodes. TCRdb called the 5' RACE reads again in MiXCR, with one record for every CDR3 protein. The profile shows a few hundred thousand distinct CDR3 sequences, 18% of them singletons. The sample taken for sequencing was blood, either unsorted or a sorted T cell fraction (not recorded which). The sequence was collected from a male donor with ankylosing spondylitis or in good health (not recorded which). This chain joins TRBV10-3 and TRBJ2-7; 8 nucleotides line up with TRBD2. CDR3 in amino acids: CAISEVSGISYEQYF. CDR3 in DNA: TGTGCCATCAGTGAGGTTAGCGGGATCTCCTACGAGCAGTACTTC.